One and the same sample provided the 25 T cell receptor beta chains below, sequenced in a study of blood T cell repertoires in COVID-19. The method was immunoSEQ multiplex PCR; TCRdb's version includes in-frame clones alone and lacks a portion of them. The sample includes about 440,000 clones, around 88% of them seen just once. The sample taken for sequencing was peripheral blood. Receptors originate from a woman in her thirties with acute or convalescent COVID-19.

In the case of this clone: Germline and junction disagree at one end, which may indicate a read error. The chain is built from TRBV12-3 or TRBV12-4 and TRBJ2-3, with 12 bases identical to TRBD2. The CDR3 is 13 amino acids. DNA for the CDR3: TGTGCCAGCAGTCTAGCGGGAGGGCTACCGCAGTATTTT. It specifies CASSLAGGLPQYF.

The J gene is TRBJ1-6, the V gene TRBV15; the D is unclear. The CDR3 consists of 15 residues. The V gene lost 1 base and the J gene lost 8 bases, with 12 bases spanning the gap. Germline V gives CDR1 LNHNV, CDR2 YYDKDF (reference sequence). CDR3 sequence: CATSRGGPTDSPLHF. The CDR3 DNA follows: TGTGCCACCAGCAGAGGTGGGCCAACGGATTCACCCCTCCACTTT.

Of note for this clone: This CDR3 is also generated by other DNA sequences in the sample. The chain recombines TRBV5-1 with TRBJ1-1; 9 bases fit TRBD1. This CDR3 has 15 residues. Germline V gene sequence: CDR1 SGHRS, CDR2 YFSETQ. The V segment lost 0 bases and the J segment 4 bases; nucleotides outside the gene matches: 4. CDR3 DNA sequence: TGCGCCAGCAGCTTGGGGGACAGGGTCGGCACTGAAGCTTTCTTT. Protein: CASSLGDRVGTEAFF. Based on the CDR3 plus reference TRBV5-1 and TRBJ1-1, the full variable domain is KAGVTQTPRYLIKTRGQQVTLSCSPISGHRSVSWYQQTPGQGLQFLFEYFSETQRNKGNFPGRFSGRQFSNSRSEMNVSTLELGDSALYLCASSLGDRVGTEAFFGQGTRLTVV.

This chain connects TRBV3-1 (or the pseudogene TRBV3-2) to TRBJ1-2; a weak D match, TRBD1 (5 bases). This CDR3 spans 17 amino acids. Germline V gives CDR1 LGHDT, CDR2 YNNKEL (reference sequence). Trimming pared 3 bases from V and 6 bases from J, leaving 23 bases between. The CDR3 protein is CASSHALKPGLGDGYTF. In DNA, the CDR3 is TGTGCCAGCAGCCACGCCTTGAAGCCGGGACTCGGGGATGGCTACACCTTC.

This chain uses TRBV21-1 with TRBJ2-7; the D call of TRBD1 is as the table states it, not checked on the DNA. TRBV21-1 is classified as a pseudogene. The CDR3 totals 16 residues. CDR3 nucleotide sequence: TGTGCCAGCAGCAATACCCGACAGGGGGCTGTCTACGAGCAGTACTTC. The encoded protein is CASSNTRQGAVYEQYF.

Comment on this clone: The same CDR3 also results from other DNA sequences found in this sample. J is TRBJ2-1 and V is TRBV7-9; D gene ambiguous. There are 11 residues in the CDR3. V lost 3 bases to trimming and J lost 5 bases, with 2 bases between them. Germline V gene data show CDR1 as SEHNR and CDR2 as FQNEAQ (reference sequence). CDR3 amino acids: CASSFNNEQFF. The CDR3 DNA reads TGTGCCAGCAGCTTCAACAATGAGCAGTTCTTC. The full variable domain, its missing parts supplied by reference TRBV7-9 and TRBJ2-1, is DTGVSQNPRHKITKRGQNVTFRCDPISEHNRLYWYRQTLGQGPEFLTYFQNEAQLEKSRLLSDRFSAERPKGSFSTLEIQRTEQGDSAMYLCASSFNNEQFFGPGTRLTVL.

This clone was observed once. J is TRBJ2-7 and V is TRBV27; 11 positions agree with TRBD1. Germline CDR1 reads MNHEY; CDR2 reads SMNVEV (reference sequence). CDR3 length: 15 amino acids. V shed 3 bases and J 3 bases; nucleotides not matched to a gene: 4. The CDR3 protein is CASSLRTGGGYEQYF. In DNA form, the CDR3 reads TGTGCCAGCAGTTTGCGGACAGGGGGCGGCTACGAGCAGTACTTC.

The V call is TRBV12-5, the J call TRBJ1-1; D remains unclear. The CDR3 runs 16 residues. Per the germline V gene, CDR1 is LGHNT and CDR2 is FRNRAP. With 0 bases removed from V and 4 bases from J, the gap between germline ends came to 15 bases. In DNA form, the CDR3 reads TGTGCTAGTGGTTTGGTGTTGCGGGTCCCCCCCACTGAAGCTTTCTTT. Protein sequence: CASGLVLRVPPTEAFF.

This rearrangement joins TRBV12-3 or TRBV12-4 to TRBJ2-5; perhaps TRBD2 as D (6 bases). The CDR3 runs 13 residues. V gave up 3 bases and J gave up 9 bases, with 14 bases separating them. The CDR3 reads CASSFPGPGAQYF. The CDR3 DNA is TGTGCCAGCAGTTTTCCAGGGCCGGGGGCCCAGTACTTC.

The V call is TRBV28, the J call TRBJ2-2; weak D call: TRBD1 (5 bases). This CDR3 is 16 amino acids long. Germline V gene data show CDR1 as MDHEN and CDR2 as SYDVKM. The V gene lost 7 bases and the J gene lost 0 bases, with 15 bases spanning the gap. CDR3 DNA sequence: TGTGCCAGCACCGACCAGGGTGGAGCGAACACCGGGGAGCTGTTTTTT. Amino acids: CASTDQGGANTGELFF.

The gene calls are TRBV30 and TRBJ1-6; 7 nucleotides match TRBD1. The CDR3 consists of 13 residues. Per germline, CDR1 GTSNPN and CDR2 SVGIG (reference sequence). V trimming: 1 base; J trimming: 10 bases; junction bases outside the gene matches: 4. The CDR3 DNA reads TGTGCCTGGAGTGGTCAGGGGGGATCACCCCTCCACTTT. It is translated as CAWSGQGGSPLHF.

CDR3 in amino acids: CATSRDRGQKTEAFF. CDR3 nucleotides: TGTGCCACCAGCAGAGATCGGGGACAGAAGACTGAAGCTTTCTTT. V gene TRBV15 combines with J gene TRBJ1-1; 7 bases match TRBD1. The CDR3 has 15 amino acids. Germline CDR1 LNHNV, CDR2 YYDKDF (reference sequence). Germline trimming cut 0 bases from V and 5 bases from J; bases unmatched to any gene: 6.

This clone turned up a few times. The V call is TRBV18, the J call TRBJ1-1; no firm D call. In germline, CDR1 is KGHSH, CDR2 LQKENI. CDR3 length: 16 residues. Trimming took off 3 bases at V and 4 bases at J, with 18 bases between the two ends. This chain's CDR3 is CASSPGPVAGRTEAFF. As DNA, the CDR3 is TGTGCCAGCTCACCCGGCCCGGTGGCAGGTCGCACTGAAGCTTTCTTT.

The J gene is TRBJ1-6, the V gene TRBV5-4; 9 bases match TRBD1. In germline, CDR1 is SGHNT, CDR2 YYREEE (reference sequence). V was clipped by 0 bases and J by 9 bases; unmatched bases: 4. The CDR3 has 15 residues. This chain's CDR3 is CASSLGDRVSSPLHF. The CDR3 nucleotides are TGTGCCAGCAGCTTGGGGGACAGGGTTTCTTCACCCCTCCACTTT.

This chain joins TRBV19 and TRBJ1-3, with TRBD1 matching over 7 bases. V shed 6 bases and J 4 bases; nucleotides not matched to a gene: 6. The CDR3 contains 14 residues. Germline CDR1 and CDR2: LNHDA and SQIVND (reference sequence). The CDR3 loop reads CASSRGDPGNTIYF. CDR3 DNA: TGTGCCAGTAGCAGGGGGGACCCCGGAAACACCATATATTTT.

The V gene is TRBV5-8, the J gene TRBJ2-3, with 7 bases that match TRBD1. Germline CDR1 reads SGHTS; CDR2 reads YDEGEE. The CDR3 covers 14 residues. The junction had 4 bases not matched to a gene; V was cut back by 4 bases and J by 2 bases. For the CDR3, the DNA is TGTGCCAGCAGCGGGGGACAGCACACAGATACGCAGTATTTT. Encoded protein: CASSGGQHTDTQYF.

The J gene is TRBJ2-3, the V gene TRBV4-1; the match to TRBD2 covers 7 bases. Germline V gene sequence: CDR1 MGHRA, CDR2 YSYEKL. The J segment lost 1 base and the V segment lost 3 bases, leaving 13 bases of the junction unmatched. The length of the CDR3 is 18 residues. The CDR3 is CASSHPSTRLAGTDTQYF. The CDR3 region has the DNA TGCGCCAGCAGCCACCCCTCAACGAGACTAGCCGGCACAGATACGCAGTATTTT.

This clone has just one count. The chain recombines TRBV15 with TRBJ2-7; TRBD1 matches 9 bases. V lost 4 bases and J lost 6; bases outside the gene matches: 10. The CDR3 sequence is 15 residues long. CDR1 and CDR2 (germline): LNHNV, YYDKDF (reference sequence). CDR3 loop: CATSNAGTGRVEQYF. In DNA form, the CDR3 reads TGTGCCACCAGCAATGCCGGGACAGGGCGGGTCGAGCAGTACTTC.

V usage is TRBV6-2 or TRBV6-3 and J usage is TRBJ2-7; tentative D call: TRBD1 (6 bases). The CDR3 is 17 amino acids. The V end was cut by 2 bases, the J end by 4 bases, with 21 bases between. Germline loops: CDR1 MNHEY, CDR2 SVGEGT. This CDR3 reads CASSYDHLDSWSYEQYF. The CDR3 DNA is TGTGCCAGCAGTTACGACCACCTGGACAGTTGGAGTTACGAGCAGTACTTC.

The CDR3 sequence: CASSLGLVSAGYPDTQYF. CDR3 DNA sequence: TGCGCCAGCAGCTTAGGACTAGTTAGCGCAGGGTACCCAGATACGCAGTATTTT. The gene calls are TRBV5-1 and TRBJ2-3; 7 bases map to TRBD2. V lost 2 bases and J lost 4; bases outside the gene matches: 16. CDR1 and CDR2 (germline): SGHRS, YFSETQ. The CDR3 is 18 amino acids.

This clone was seen just once. The chain couples TRBV7-6 to TRBJ1-1; 8 positions agree with TRBD1. The V and J ends lost 4 bases and 8 bases, in that order; junction bases with no gene match: 12. CDR3 length: 15 amino acids. Looked up from germline, CDR1 is SGHVS and CDR2 is FNYEAQ. The CDR3 loop is CASSYSTGGNPEAFF. The DNA of the CDR3 is TGTGCCAGCAGCTATTCCACAGGGGGGAACCCAGAAGCTTTCTTT.

The V and J genes are TRBV5-1 and TRBJ2-7; weak D call: TRBD1 (6 bases). With 4 bases removed from V and 4 bases from J, the gap between germline ends came to 12 bases. Germline CDR1 is SGHRS and CDR2 is YFSETQ. The length of the CDR3 is 13 residues. In DNA form, the CDR3 reads TGCGCCAGCAGCATCGGACAGACTTACGAGCAGTACTTC. Amino acid sequence: CASSIGQTYEQYF. The entire variable domain, with the rest obtained from reference TRBV5-1 and TRBJ2-7, is as follows: KAGVTQTPRYLIKTRGQQVTLSCSPISGHRSVSWYQQTPGQGLQFLFEYFSETQRNKGNFPGRFSGRQFSNSRSEMNVSTLELGDSALYLCASSIGQTYEQYFGPGTRLTVT.

The J gene is TRBJ2-5, the V gene TRBV19; 13 nucleotides line up with TRBD2. The germline V gene encodes CDR1 LNHDA and CDR2 SQIVND (reference sequence). The CDR3 has 16 amino acids. Trimming took 4 bases from V and 5 from J; bases not matched to a gene: 7. The CDR3 loop reads CASSTGTSGVAETQYF. The CDR3 DNA reads as TGTGCCAGTAGTACCGGGACTAGCGGGGTAGCTGAGACCCAGTACTTC.

This clone has more than one count but fewer than ten. Other nucleotide sequences from this sample produce the same CDR3. The CDR3 reads CASSSPGQGANEQFF. For the CDR3, the DNA is TGTGCCAGCAGTTCACCGGGACAGGGGGCCAATGAGCAGTTCTTC. The rearrangement uses TRBV28 and TRBJ2-1; 12 positions match TRBD1. Germline-derived CDR1 and CDR2 are MDHEN and SYDVKM. The CDR3 sequence is 15 residues long. The V segment lost 4 bases and the J segment 6 bases; nucleotides outside the gene matches: 4.

Turning to this clone: The junction does not match germline at one end; this may be a read error. The CDR3 reads CASSVAGGDTEAFF. In DNA form, the CDR3 reads TGTGCCAGCAGCGTAGCAGGGGGCGACACTGAAGCTTTCTTT. The J gene is TRBJ1-1, the V gene TRBV11-1; the match to TRBD1 covers 8 bases. There are 14 residues in the CDR3. Germline V gene lookup returns CDR1 SGHAT and CDR2 FQDESV (reference sequence).